This T cell receptor beta chain is from a study of CXCR3-negative and CXCR3-positive naive CD8 T cells. Study observations and caveats: TRB CDR3s were more hydrophobic in CXCR3-positive than in CXCR3-negative naive cells.

About this clonotype itself: Antigen specificity is unknown.

Carrying UMI labels, the TRB cDNA libraries were prepared through 5' RACE. TCRdb reprocessed the 5' RACE reads, keeping one entry per CDR3 protein, no DNA. The clone table shows 6,000 to 8,500 distinct CDR3 sequences, with the ten largest holding 1.3% to 1.5%. Sequencing was performed on naive CXCR3+ CD8+ T cells from blood. Sample subset: CD45RO-CCR7+CD27+CD95- naive CD8+ T cells expressing CXCR3 (TNR3+). This receptor was identified in a human donor in good health. Some clones in this sample may be carry-over from other donors' samples.

CDR3 sequence: CASSEGYPYEQYF. The J gene is TRBJ2-7, the V gene TRBV2. The length of the CDR3 is 13 residues. The V gene's germline CDR1 is SNHLY and CDR2 FYNNEI. The whole variable domain, filled in from reference TRBV2 and TRBJ2-7, reads EPEVTQTPSHQVTQMGQEVILRCVPISNHLYFYWYRQILGQKVEFLVSFYNNEISEKSEIFDDQFSVERPDGSNFTLKIRSTKLEDSAMYFCASSEGYPYEQYFGPGTRLTVT.